The rows below give T cell receptor beta chains drawn from one sample of a study of blood T cells in healthy people across ages. Each CDR3 protein is one row after TCRdb ran MiXCR on the 5' RACE reads. The data contain 700,000 or so distinct CDR3 sequences, less than 45% of them singletons. The sample comprised blood. Receptor source: a man at least 80 years old in good health. Each CDR3 is given with its conserved first and last residue. The D gene is left open where the match is weak. A clone size is listed for some rows: how often the clone was seen (once, few, many), or a class if it is expanded.

v_gene	abundance	d_gene	j_gene	CDR3nt	CDR3aa
TRBV24-1	NA	TRBD1	TRBJ2-1	TGTGCCACCAGCGCTAGAACCCGACAGGGGACGGATGAGCAGTTCTTC	CATSARTRQGTDEQFF
TRBV27	NA	TRBD2	TRBJ2-7	TGTGCCAGCAGTTTTTTTACTAGCGGGCGAACCTACGAGCAGTACTTC	CASSFFTSGRTYEQYF
TRBV25-1	few	NA	TRBJ1-1	TGTGCCAGCAGTTACCGGGACTCAAAGAACACTGAAGCTTTCTTT	CASSYRDSKNTEAFF
TRBV7-2	NA	NA	TRBJ2-7	TGTGCCAGCAGCTTAGACATCTTCTACGAGCAGTACTTC	CASSLDIFYEQYF
TRBV9	once	NA	TRBJ1-2	TGTGCCAGCAGCGTAGGACAGCCCAAGGCGTATGGCTACACCTTC	CASSVGQPKAYGYTF
TRBV5-1	many	NA	TRBJ2-5	TGTGCCAGCAGCCCCCGACAGGGAGGACAAGAGACCCAGTACTTC	CASSPRQGGQETQYF
TRBV18	NA	NA	TRBJ2-1	TGTGCCAGCTCGCCCGCCGAGGCCCCCTACAATGAGCAGTTCTTC	CASSPAEAPYNEQFF
TRBV28	few	NA	TRBJ2-3	TGTGCCAGCCCCCCGGGCCCCCTGCAAACCACAGATACGCAGTATTTT	CASPPGPLQTTDTQYF
TRBV20-1	NA	NA	TRBJ2-7	TGCAGTGCTAGTTGGTCCTCCTACGAGCAGTACTTC	CSASWSSYEQYF
TRBV7-2	few	NA	TRBJ2-1	TGTGCCAGCAGCTTATCCTTGGGAGGTGGCCGGGAGCAGTTCTTC	CASSLSLGGGREQFF
TRBV6-5	NA	TRBD1	TRBJ2-7	TGTGTCAGCAAGCCGGGACAGGGTTTCTACGAGCAGTACTTC	CVSKPGQGFYEQYF
TRBV27	once	NA	TRBJ2-3	TGTGCCAGCAGTTTGGTGGGAGGTACCCAGCCCACAGATACGCAGTATTTT	CASSLVGGTQPTDTQYF
TRBV4-1	NA	NA	TRBJ2-2	TGCGCCAGCAGCCAGTACAGGGGGGAGGGCGGGGAGCTGTTTTTT	CASSQYRGEGGELFF
TRBV20-1	few	TRBD1	TRBJ1-6	TGCAGTGCTAGGAGGGACAGCTCCTATAATTCACCCCTCCACTTT	CSARRDSSYNSPLHF
TRBV6-5	NA	TRBD2	TRBJ2-1	TGTGCCAGCAGTTACTCGGTCCTAGCGGAGGCAAATGAGCAGTTCTTC	CASSYSVLAEANEQFF
TRBV9	NA	NA	TRBJ1-3	TGTGCCAGCAGCCCCCATGACATTCTTGGAAACACCATATATTTT	CASSPHDILGNTIYF
TRBV20-1	once	TRBD2	TRBJ2-1	TGCAGTGCGACGATACTAGCGTTCTCCTACAATGAGCAGTTCTTC	CSATILAFSYNEQFF
TRBV20-1	NA	NA	TRBJ1-2	TGCAGTGCTAGAGCAACAGGATCTAACTATGGCTACACCTTC	CSARATGSNYGYTF
TRBV9	NA	NA	TRBJ1-2	TGTGCCAGCAGCGTAGGTCAGAACCTCTATGGCTACACCTTC	CASSVGQNLYGYTF
TRBV7-8	NA	NA	TRBJ2-3	TGTGCCAGCAGCTCCCTGGCGAATCGAGGAGATACGCAGTATTTT	CASSSLANRGDTQYF